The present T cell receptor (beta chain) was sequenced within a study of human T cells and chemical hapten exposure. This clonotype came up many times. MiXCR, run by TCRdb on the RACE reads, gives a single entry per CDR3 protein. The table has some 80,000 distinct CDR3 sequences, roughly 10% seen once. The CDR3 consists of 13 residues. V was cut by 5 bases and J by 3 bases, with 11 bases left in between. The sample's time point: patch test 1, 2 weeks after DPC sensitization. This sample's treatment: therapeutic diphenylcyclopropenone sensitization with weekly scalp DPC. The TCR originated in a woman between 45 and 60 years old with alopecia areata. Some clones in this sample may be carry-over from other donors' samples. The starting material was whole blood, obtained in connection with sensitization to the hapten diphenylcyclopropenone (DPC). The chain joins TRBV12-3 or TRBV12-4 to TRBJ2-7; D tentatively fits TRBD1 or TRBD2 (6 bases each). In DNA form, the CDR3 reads TGTGCCAGCAGTCTAGGGGGGTTCTACGAGCAGTACTTC. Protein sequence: CASSLGGFYEQYF.